This T cell receptor (beta chain) was captured by sequencing in a study of T-cell reconstitution after alpha-beta-depleted transplantation in children. The TCRbeta library was prepared with unique molecular identifiers. TCRdb reprocessed the PCR reads via MiXCR and lists one record per CDR3 protein. The repertoire includes 780,000 or so distinct CDR3 sequences, about 15% of them detected once, and roughly 5% sits in the top ten. The germline CDR1 and CDR2 sequences are MGHRA and YSYEKL. J was trimmed by 1 base and V by 3 bases; bases with no gene match: 4. This CDR3 region has 16 residues. As concerns this clonotype: Its specificity is not known.

Findings and limits, study-wide: From newly produced T cells came most of the T-cell counts and diversity one year after transplant. Some patients showed high day-60 TCRbeta diversity, which derived from surviving recipient T cells and thymic progenitors. Alpha-beta T cells present about two months after transplant were reported to originate from several hundred expanded graft clones.

The TCR originated in a male patient younger than 18 who had a stem cell transplant for acute lymphoblastic leukemia, so the T cells may come from the graft donor. This material consisted of PBMCs, mostly from graft donor cells, taken 360 days after TCRalphabeta/CD19-depleted stem cell transplant. The chain employs TRBV4-1 and TRBJ2-1, with 9 bases identical to TRBD2. CDR3 in amino acids: CASSHPTSGSYNEQFF. The CDR3 DNA follows: TGCGCCAGCAGCCATCCAACTAGCGGGTCCTACAATGAGCAGTTCTTC.